This T cell receptor beta chain was recorded in a study of graft-versus-host responses after intestinal transplantation. Study summary: All recipients were transplanted with multivisceral, liver-intestinal, or isolated intestinal grafts.

Whole-study findings and limits: Recipient-marrow GvH clones were detected, some having first appeared in ileum or blood.

Germline CDR1 reads MNHEY; CDR2 reads SVGAGI. The CDR3 loop spans 11 amino acids. Trimming cost V 6 bases and J 3 bases, with 5 bases left between them. About this clone: The antigen remains unidentified.

Some clones are missing from TCRdb's copy, which holds only in-frame ones; the method was immunoSEQ multiplex PCR. The sample lists 70,000 or so clones, over 70% seen once, with less than 0.45% in the top ten. The V and J genes are TRBV6-5 and TRBJ1-1, with no clear D. Here the sequenced sample was unstimulated CD4+ T cells sorted from spleen or lymph node cells, taken before transplant. This receptor was obtained from a human donor who was the organ donor for an intestinal transplant. CDR3 loop: CASSQYTEAFF. The CDR3 DNA follows: TGTGCCAGCAGCCAGTACACTGAAGCTTTCTTT.